One sample yielded the 15 T cell receptor beta chains listed below, sequenced in a study of T cell responses to AZD1222 COVID-19 vaccine. Sequenced by immunoSEQ multiplex PCR; TCRdb stores in-frame clones only, minus some. Of about 220,000 clones in the sample, more than 85% are singletons; the top ten hold about 1%. Sequencing used peripheral blood, obtained on day 0 of MenACWY control vaccination. The receptors were gathered from an adult in good health.

The V call is TRBV2, the J call TRBJ2-2; D unclear. The CDR3 runs to 14 residues. The germline V gene encodes CDR1 SNHLY and CDR2 FYNNEI. Deletions cut 6 bases from V and 4 bases from J, with 12 bases between. The CDR3 nucleotides read TGTGCCAGCAGGGACGGCCGAGTCACCGGGGAGCTGTTTTTT. Its translation is CASRDGRVTGELFF. The full variable domain, rest sourced from reference TRBV2 and TRBJ2-2, is EPEVTQTPSHQVTQMGQEVILRCVPISNHLYFYWYRQILGQKVEFLVSFYNNEISEKSEIFDDQFSVERPDGSNFTLKIRSTKLEDSAMYFCASRDGRVTGELFFGEGSRLTVL.

This rearrangement joins TRBV9 to TRBJ1-1, with TRBD1 as a possible D gene (6 bases). Germline CDR1 reads SGDLS; CDR2 reads YYNGEE. The ends were cut back, 0 bases at V and 4 bases at J, with 13 bases in the middle. The CDR3 is made up of 15 amino acids. CDR3 DNA: TGTGCCAGCAGCGTAGGGGGGGGCGGTGGCACTGAAGCTTTCTTT. Translation gives CASSVGGGGGTEAFF.

CDR3 nucleotide sequence: TGTGCCAGCAGTTCCTTCACCACAGGGATCACTGAAGCTTTCTTT. Its protein is CASSSFTTGITEAFF. This chain joins TRBV27 and TRBJ1-1, with D possibly matching TRBD1 (6 bases). This CDR3 contains 15 residues. In germline, CDR1 is MNHEY, CDR2 SMNVEV (reference sequence). Trimming took 4 bases from V and 4 from J, leaving 16 bases between them.

The V gene is TRBV4-1, the J gene TRBJ2-1; unclear D gene. V lost 1 base, J lost 2 bases, and 12 bases lay in between. Germline CDR1 reads MGHRA; CDR2 reads YSYEKL. CDR3 length: 16 amino acids. The CDR3 region has the DNA TGCGCCAGCAGCCAAGTAGACCTAGTAACCTACAATGAGCAGTTCTTC. Its protein is CASSQVDLVTYNEQFF.

The rearrangement joins TRBV2 to TRBJ1-6; TRBD1 is a possible D gene (6 bases). The germline V gene encodes CDR1 SNHLY and CDR2 FYNNEI. CDR3 size: 19 residues. Trimming took 4 bases from V and 10 from J, leaving 29 bases between them. CDR3 DNA sequence: TGTGCCAGCAGTGTGACCCTCCCAGGTGGGGGCAGGCGCCCCTCACCCCTCCACTTT. Translation gives CASSVTLPGGGRRPSPLHF.

J is TRBJ1-2 and V is TRBV5-1, with TRBD1 matching over 7 bases. V shed 3 bases and J 4 bases; nucleotides not matched to a gene: 9. The CDR3 contains 15 residues. CDR1 and CDR2 from the germline V gene are SGHRS and YFSETQ. Here the CDR3 reads CASSSTGTLVYGYTF. The CDR3 region has the DNA TGCGCCAGCAGCTCGACAGGGACACTAGTCTATGGCTACACCTTC.

The genes are TRBV7-9 and TRBJ1-1; TRBD1 might be the D (6 bases). V was pared by 0 bases and J by 7 bases, with 9 bases between. This CDR3 comprises 13 residues. Germline loops: CDR1 SEHNR, CDR2 FQNEAQ (reference sequence). The DNA of the CDR3 is TGTGCCAGCAGCTTAGCGGGGGGCCTTGAAGCTTTCTTT. Amino acids: CASSLAGGLEAFF.

The genes are TRBV6-5 and TRBJ2-7; tentative D call: TRBD1 (7 bases). V gave up 3 bases and J gave up 11 bases, with 11 bases separating them. The germline CDR1 and CDR2 sequences are MNHEY and SVGAGI. The CDR3 runs to 11 residues. CDR3 nucleotide sequence: TGTGCCAGCAGTTATGGGGGGACAGAGTACTTC. It encodes CASSYGGTEYF.

The V gene is TRBV6-5, the J gene TRBJ2-6; D ambiguous. CDR3 length: 15 amino acids. V dropped 2 bases and J dropped 2 bases, with 7 bases sitting between them. Germline assignment: CDR1 MNHEY and CDR2 SVGAGI. CDR3 region: CASSYGVAGANVLTF. The DNA for the CDR3 is TGTGCCAGCAGTTACGGGGTAGCTGGGGCCAACGTCCTGACTTTC.

This clone showed up just a few times. The chain joins TRBV5-1 to TRBJ1-1; 7 bases are shared with TRBD1. The CDR3 consists of 13 residues. Germline trimming cut 0 bases from V and 5 bases from J; bases unmatched to any gene: 1. From germline, CDR1 is SGHRS and CDR2 YFSETQ. CDR3 sequence (DNA): TGCGCCAGCAGCTTGGACAGGGGAACTGAAGCTTTCTTT. Its protein is CASSLDRGTEAFF.

The chain couples TRBV27 to TRBJ2-1; 9 bases fit TRBD1. Germline V gene data show CDR1 as MNHEY and CDR2 as SMNVEV (reference sequence). The J segment lost 9 bases and the V segment lost 6 bases, leaving 12 bases of the junction unmatched. The CDR3 length is 15 residues. CDR3 loop: CASSLFRDRASEQFF. CDR3 sequence (DNA): TGTGCCAGCAGCCTATTCCGGGACAGGGCTAGTGAGCAGTTCTTC.

The rearrangement links TRBV18 to TRBJ1-2; the D gene is possibly TRBD1 (5 bases). The CDR3 is made up of 13 amino acids. Germline values: CDR1 KGHSH, CDR2 LQKENI. Trimming shortened V by 2 bases and J by 8 bases, and 12 bases separated the two germline ends. CDR3 coding DNA: TGTGCCAGCTCACCATTAGCGGGGGACGGCTACACCTTC. This sequence encodes CASSPLAGDGYTF. Drawing the rest from reference TRBV18 and TRBJ1-2, the complete variable domain is NAGVMQNPRHLVRRRGQEARLRCSPMKGHSHVYWYRQLPEEGLKFMVYLQKENIIDESGMPKERFSAEFPKEGPSILRIQQVVRGDSAAYFCASSPLAGDGYTFGSGTRLTVV.

Remarks on this clone: Other DNA sequences in this sample translate to the same CDR3. This rearrangement joins TRBV18 to TRBJ1-1; no reliable D call. The CDR3 extends over 14 amino acids. From germline, CDR1 is KGHSH and CDR2 LQKENI. V was pared by 3 bases and J by 1 base, with 9 bases between. The DNA for the CDR3 is TGTGCCAGCTCACCGTCGGGCAGGAACACTGAAGCTTTCTTT. Amino acid sequence: CASSPSGRNTEAFF.

The chain combines TRBV9 with TRBJ1-3; D might be TRBD1 (5 bases). From germline, CDR1 is SGDLS and CDR2 YYNGEE. Trimming left V 7 bases short and J 4 bases short, with 24 bases between. CDR3 size: 17 residues. The CDR3 nucleotides read TGTGCCAGCCCTCAGCTGGGGGGACCCTGGGACGGAAACACCATATATTTT. Amino acid sequence: CASPQLGGPWDGNTIYF.

The chain is built from TRBV13 and TRBJ2-1, with TRBD1 identical over 7 bases. This CDR3 has 15 residues. V lost 5 bases, J lost 7 bases, and 11 bases stayed unmatched. Germline V gene sequence: CDR1 PRHDT, CDR2 FYEKMQ (reference sequence). CDR3 region: CASSPRDSLTNEQFF. DNA of the CDR3: TGTGCCAGCAGCCCCCGGGACAGCCTCACAAATGAGCAGTTCTTC.